This record covers a single TCR beta chain. The CDR3 length is 15 residues. The junction had 5 bases not matched to a gene; V was cut back by 6 bases and J by 4 bases. CDR1 LNHDA and CDR2 SQIVND come from the germline V gene (reference sequence). Original processing methods: Quantification of nucleated cells was approximated via reference gene primer amplification. Profiled with immunoSEQ multiplex PCR; TCRdb holds only in-frame clones, not every one. The V and J calls and clone size are taken from that table; D and trimming were inferred from the DNA. The sample has approximately 240,000 clones, 65% to 85% seen once. The data were taken from a study of blood T cell repertoires in COVID-19.

The sequence was collected from a woman in her twenties or thirties who had recovered from COVID-19. This chain joins TRBV19 and TRBJ2-1; 11 nucleotides line up with TRBD2. Sequencing used peripheral blood. For the CDR3, the DNA is TGTGCCAGTAGCGCTGGGACTAGCGGATACAATGAGCAGTTCTTC. Protein product: CASSAGTSGYNEQFF.